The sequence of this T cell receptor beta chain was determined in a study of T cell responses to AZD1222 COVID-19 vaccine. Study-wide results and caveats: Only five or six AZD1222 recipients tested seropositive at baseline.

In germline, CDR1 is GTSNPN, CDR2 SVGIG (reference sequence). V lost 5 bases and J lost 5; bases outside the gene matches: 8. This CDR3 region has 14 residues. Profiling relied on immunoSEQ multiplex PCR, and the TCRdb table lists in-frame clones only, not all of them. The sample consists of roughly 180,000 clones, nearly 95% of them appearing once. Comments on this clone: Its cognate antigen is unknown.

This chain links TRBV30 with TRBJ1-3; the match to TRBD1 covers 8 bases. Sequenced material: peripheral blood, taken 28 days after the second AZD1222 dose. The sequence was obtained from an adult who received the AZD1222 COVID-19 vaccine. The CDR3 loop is CAWDLGQDRNTIYF. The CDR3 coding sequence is TGTGCCTGGGATCTGGGACAGGATAGAAACACCATATATTTT.